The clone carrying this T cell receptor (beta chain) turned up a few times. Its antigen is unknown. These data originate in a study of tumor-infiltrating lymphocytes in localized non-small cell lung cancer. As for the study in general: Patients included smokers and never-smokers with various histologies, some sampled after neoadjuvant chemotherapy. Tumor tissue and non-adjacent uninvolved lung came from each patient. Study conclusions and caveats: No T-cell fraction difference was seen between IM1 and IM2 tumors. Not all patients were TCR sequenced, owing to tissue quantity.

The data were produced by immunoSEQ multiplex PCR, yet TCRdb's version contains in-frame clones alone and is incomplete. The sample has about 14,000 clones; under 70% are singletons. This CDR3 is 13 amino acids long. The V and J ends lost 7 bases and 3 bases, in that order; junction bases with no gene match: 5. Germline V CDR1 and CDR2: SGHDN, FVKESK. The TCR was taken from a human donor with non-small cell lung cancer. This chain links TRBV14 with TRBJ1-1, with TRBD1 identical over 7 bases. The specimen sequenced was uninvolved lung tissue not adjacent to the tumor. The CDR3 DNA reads TGTGCCAGCACCAAACAGGGGTACACTGAAGCTTTCTTT. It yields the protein CASTKQGYTEAFF.